Following are 31 T cell receptor beta chains from one sample sequenced in a study of T cell responses to AZD1222 COVID-19 vaccine. The method was immunoSEQ multiplex PCR; TCRdb's version includes in-frame clones alone and lacks a portion of them. The sample consists of some 110,000 clones, approximately 88% of them appearing once. The material was peripheral blood, obtained on day 0 of AZD1222 vaccination. Receptor source: an adult in good health.

The CDR3 protein is CASSLVGGSGEKLFF. The CDR3 nucleotides read TGTGCCAGCAGCTTAGTTGGGGGTTCGGGTGAAAAACTGTTTTTT. The chain links TRBV7-6 to TRBJ1-4, with D possibly matching TRBD1 (5 bases). CDR3 length: 15 amino acids. Deletions cut 1 base from V and 7 bases from J, with 13 bases between. Germline CDR1 SGHVS, CDR2 FNYEAQ.

The chain has TRBV12-3 or TRBV12-4 and TRBJ2-5; D not certain. Trimming removed 6 bases from V and 3 bases from J, with 8 bases in between. The CDR3 sequence is 12 residues long. For the CDR3, the DNA is TGTGCCAGCAGCTTGGGCGAAGAGACCCAGTACTTC. Residues: CASSLGEETQYF.

The rearrangement links TRBV2 to TRBJ2-5, with TRBD2 as a possible D gene (6 bases). The germline V gene encodes CDR1 SNHLY and CDR2 FYNNEI. V lost 2 bases and J 5 bases, leaving 21 bases between the germline ends. The CDR3 length is 17 residues. This CDR3 reads CASSELTSATLRETQYF. CDR3 DNA: TGTGCCAGCAGTGAATTGACTAGTGCCACTTTGAGGGAGACCCAGTACTTC. The full variable domain, in which reference TRBV2 and TRBJ2-5 provide the parts outside the CDR3, is EPEVTQTPSHQVTQMGQEVILRCVPISNHLYFYWYRQILGQKVEFLVSFYNNEISEKSEIFDDQFSVERPDGSNFTLKIRSTKLEDSAMYFCASSELTSATLRETQYFGPGTRLLVL.

V gene TRBV6-5 combines with J gene TRBJ1-1; unclear D gene. The germline V gene has CDR1 MNHEY and CDR2 SVGAGI. The V and J ends lost 3 bases and 8 bases respectively, with 13 bases between them. The CDR3 runs 13 residues. The CDR3 reads CASSYPAGGEAFF. Here the CDR3 DNA reads TGTGCCAGCAGTTATCCGGCGGGCGGAGAAGCTTTCTTT.

The V and J genes are TRBV7-6 and TRBJ2-6; 8 bases align to TRBD1. With 5 bases clipped from V and 0 bases from J, the junction kept 6 bases outside the gene matches. Germline CDR1 is SGHVS and CDR2 is FNYEAQ. The CDR3 length is 17 residues. The CDR3, as DNA: TGTGCCAGCAGCGGCTGGACAGGGAGCTCTGGGGCCAACGTCCTGACTTTC. This codes for CASSGWTGSSGANVLTF.

This clone was counted a single time. The V and J genes are TRBV4-1 and TRBJ1-1, with D possibly being TRBD1 (6 bases). Germline V gene lookup returns CDR1 MGHRA and CDR2 YSYEKL. The V end lost 8 bases, the J end lost 0 bases, and 16 bases lay between the germline ends. The CDR3 is 15 amino acids. The CDR3 protein is CASSPDRSVNTEAFF. DNA of the CDR3: TGCGCCAGCTCCCCTGACAGGTCCGTGAACACTGAAGCTTTCTTT.

The V gene is TRBV28, the J gene TRBJ1-2; TRBD1 agrees at 7 bases. The CDR3 extends over 14 amino acids. With 5 bases clipped from V and 7 bases from J, the junction kept 10 bases outside the gene matches. The germline V gene has CDR1 MDHEN and CDR2 SYDVKM. In nucleotides, the CDR3 is TGTGCCAGCAGTCCCCAAATAGACAGGGTTGGCTACACCTTC. It is translated as CASSPQIDRVGYTF.

This chain connects TRBV30 to TRBJ2-5; D possibly uses TRBD1 or TRBD2 (6 bases each). CDR1 and CDR2 (germline): GTSNPN, SVGIG (reference sequence). The CDR3 sequence is 14 residues long. The V gene lost 2 bases and the J gene lost 5 bases, with 15 bases spanning the gap. The CDR3 DNA sequence: TGTGCCTGGAGTCCATTGGGGGCGGGGGAGACCCAGTACTTC. Encoded protein: CAWSPLGAGETQYF.

The chain combines TRBV9 with TRBJ2-3; D is ambiguous. V was shortened by 0 bases and J by 5 bases, with 13 bases between the two germline ends. The CDR3 has 15 amino acids. CDR1 is SGDLS, CDR2 YYNGEE, per germline. Written as DNA, the CDR3 is TGTGCCAGCAGCGTAGCTATGGGGTTTGAAGATACGCAGTATTTT. It yields the protein CASSVAMGFEDTQYF.

The chain uses TRBV18 and TRBJ2-2; D possibly corresponds to TRBD1 (5 bases). This CDR3 is 16 amino acids long. The germline V gene has CDR1 KGHSH and CDR2 LQKENI. Trimming cost V 5 bases and J 1 base, with 14 bases left between them. The CDR3 here is CASSLGYRRNTGELFF. Here the CDR3 DNA reads TGTGCCAGCTCATTAGGTTACAGGAGGAACACCGGGGAGCTGTTTTTT.

This clone was recorded only once. This sequence joins TRBV4-1 and TRBJ1-2; D is perhaps TRBD1 (6 bases). Germline CDR1 MGHRA, CDR2 YSYEKL. V was clipped by 5 bases and J by 4 bases, with 14 bases between them. The CDR3 totals 14 residues. The CDR3 is CASSTQQGGYGYTF. The DNA of the CDR3 is TGCGCCAGCAGCACACAACAGGGTGGCTATGGCTACACCTTC.

This clone was detected once. CDR3 region: CASSDDRGRSPLHF. CDR3 DNA sequence: TGTGCCAGCAGTGACGACAGGGGGAGGTCACCCCTCCACTTT. This chain links TRBV2 with TRBJ1-6; the match to TRBD1 covers 9 bases. The germline gives CDR1 SNHLY, CDR2 FYNNEI. CDR3 length: 14 amino acids. Losses at the gene ends were 3 bases for V and 10 bases for J; bases not matched to a gene: 4.

CDR3 sequence: CASRGTGFFSYNEQFF. The CDR3 DNA follows: TGTGCCAGCCGGGGGACAGGCTTTTTCTCCTACAATGAGCAGTTCTTC. The chain couples TRBV28 to TRBJ2-1; TRBD1 agrees at 8 bases. The CDR3 extends over 16 amino acids. Looked up from germline, CDR1 is MDHEN and CDR2 is SYDVKM. With V trimmed by 8 bases and J by 0 bases, 9 bases remained unmatched.

The chain combines TRBV5-1 with TRBJ1-5; TRBD1 agrees at 8 bases. Trimming cost V 4 bases and J 6 bases; bases outside gene matches: 12. The CDR3 is 16 residues long. Germline V gives CDR1 SGHRS, CDR2 YFSETQ. CDR3 in amino acids: CASSPGTGKLGQPQHF. CDR3 DNA: TGCGCCAGCAGCCCGGGGACAGGCAAACTGGGTCAGCCCCAGCATTTT.

V is TRBV5-1 and J is TRBJ1-6; 8 bases fit TRBD1. V shed 4 bases, J shed 7 bases, and the junction held 4 bases outside the gene matches. The germline CDR1 and CDR2 sequences are SGHRS and YFSETQ. This CDR3 region has 14 residues. CDR3 sequence reads: CASSQQGGNSPLHF. CDR3 sequence (DNA): TGCGCCAGCAGCCAACAGGGGGGGAATTCACCCCTCCACTTT.

The gene calls are TRBV6-5 and TRBJ1-2, with TRBD1 identical over 7 bases. V trimming: 5 bases; J trimming: 5 bases; junction bases outside the gene matches: 2. The germline V gene encodes CDR1 MNHEY and CDR2 SVGAGI. This CDR3 is 12 amino acids long. CDR3 sequence: CASSPQGYGYTF. The CDR3 DNA follows: TGTGCCAGCAGTCCACAGGGGTATGGCTACACCTTC.

The chain has TRBV13 and TRBJ2-7; weak D call: TRBD1 (6 bases). Germline loops: CDR1 PRHDT, CDR2 FYEKMQ (reference sequence). This CDR3 comprises 14 residues. Deletions cut 4 bases from V and 3 bases from J, with 13 bases between. CDR3 residues: CASSSRQDNYEQYF. CDR3 DNA: TGTGCCAGCAGCTCCCGACAGGACAACTACGAGCAGTACTTC. Together with reference TRBV13 and TRBJ2-7, the CDR3 gives the full variable domain: AAGVIQSPRHLIKEKRETATLKCYPIPRHDTVYWYQQGPGQDPQFLISFYEKMQSDKGSIPDRFSAQQFSDYHSELNMSSLELGDSALYFCASSSRQDNYEQYFGPGTRLTVT.

V and J are TRBV19 and TRBJ1-1; no firm D call. Germline V gives CDR1 LNHDA, CDR2 SQIVND (reference sequence). This CDR3 region has 13 residues. V dropped 3 bases and J dropped 1 base, with 6 bases sitting between them. CDR3 DNA: TGTGCCAGTAGTATCAAGAGGAACACTGAAGCTTTCTTT. As protein: CASSIKRNTEAFF.

J is TRBJ1-2 and V is TRBV27; TRBD1 aligns across 7 bases. This CDR3 comprises 16 residues. Looked up from germline, CDR1 is MNHEY and CDR2 is SMNVEV (reference sequence). The V segment lost 0 bases and the J segment 5 bases; nucleotides outside the gene matches: 9. CDR3 DNA: TGTGCCAGCAGTTTATCTCCGGGACAGCCGAAGTATGGCTACACCTTC. Residues: CASSLSPGQPKYGYTF.

This clone was recorded only once. The chain combines TRBV5-4 with TRBJ2-3; the match to TRBD2 covers 7 bases. Germline loops: CDR1 SGHNT, CDR2 YYREEE (reference sequence). The V and J ends lost 0 bases and 4 bases, in that order; junction bases with no gene match: 5. This CDR3 contains 15 residues. The CDR3 loop reads CASSLAPAGADTQYF. The CDR3 coding sequence is TGTGCCAGCAGCTTGGCCCCTGCGGGGGCAGATACGCAGTATTTT. The variable domain in full, completed from reference TRBV5-4 and TRBJ2-3, reads ETGVTQSPTHLIKTRGQQVTLRCSSQSGHNTVSWYQQALGQGPQFIFQYYREEENGRGNFPPRFSGLQFPNYSSELNVNALELDDSALYLCASSLAPAGADTQYFGPGTRLTVL.

There are a few counts of this clone. This chain links TRBV7-6 with TRBJ2-6; D not resolved. Trimming left V 5 bases short and J 0 bases short, with 11 bases between. The CDR3 totals 16 residues. In germline, CDR1 is SGHVS, CDR2 FNYEAQ. The CDR3 loop is CASSPTRTSGANVLTF. CDR3 in DNA: TGTGCCAGCAGCCCAACACGAACCTCTGGGGCCAACGTCCTGACTTTC.

This clone was detected once. The V gene is TRBV29-1, the J gene TRBJ2-1; weak D call: TRBD1 (6 bases). The CDR3 runs 14 residues. V lost 3 bases and J lost 7, with 16 bases in between. Germline-derived CDR1 and CDR2 are SQVTM and ANQGSEA. The CDR3 loop is CSVEGFTGFNEQFF. The CDR3, as DNA: TGCAGCGTTGAGGGGTTTACAGGGTTTAATGAGCAGTTCTTC.

The chain couples TRBV24-1 to TRBJ2-2; the D is unclear. Between the trimmed V and J ends, which lost 3 bases and 1 base, there was a span of 11 bases. CDR1 and CDR2 (germline): KGHDR, SFDVKD. This CDR3 comprises 16 residues. CDR3 in DNA: TGTGCCACCAGTGATCCGCTGGCAGGGAACACCGGGGAGCTGTTTTTT. Residues: CATSDPLAGNTGELFF.

This clone has only one observation. The gene calls are TRBV5-6 and TRBJ1-1, with TRBD1 matching 8 bases. The junction had 3 bases not matched to a gene; V was cut back by 1 base and J by 10 bases. The CDR3 extends over 12 amino acids. CDR1 is SGHDT, CDR2 YYEEEE, per germline. This chain's CDR3 is CASSLTDRGAFF. The CDR3 DNA is TGTGCCAGCAGCTTGACTGACAGGGGAGCTTTCTTT.

This clone was seen just once. The chain uses TRBV7-9 and TRBJ2-3; TRBD1 aligns across 8 bases. This CDR3 has 17 residues. Germline CDR1 is SEHNR and CDR2 is FQNEAQ (reference sequence). V was clipped by 2 bases and J by 4 bases; unmatched bases: 11. The CDR3 is CASSLLPGQATADTQYF. CDR3 coding DNA: TGTGCCAGCAGCTTACTACCGGGACAGGCGACTGCAGATACGCAGTATTTT.

The chain is built from TRBV28 and TRBJ2-7; D is unresolved. The germline V gene encodes CDR1 MDHEN and CDR2 SYDVKM. Trimming took 3 bases from V and 4 from J, leaving 7 bases between them. The CDR3 totals 12 residues. The CDR3 coding sequence is TGTGCCAGCAGTTTGGGATTGTACGAGCAGTACTTC. It specifies CASSLGLYEQYF.

The V gene is TRBV24-1, the J gene TRBJ2-3; TRBD2 matches 12 bases. The CDR3 covers 17 residues. The V and J ends lost 10 bases and 1 base, in that order; junction bases with no gene match: 11. Germline V gene sequence: CDR1 KGHDR, CDR2 SFDVKD. The DNA for the CDR3 is TGTGCCACAGGCGCTGGGACTAGCGGGTCCCGCACAGATACGCAGTATTTT. Amino acid sequence: CATGAGTSGSRTDTQYF.

The rearrangement links TRBV6-5 to TRBJ2-7; 15 bases agree with TRBD2. CDR1 and CDR2 (germline): MNHEY, SVGAGI. The CDR3 totals 15 residues. The junction had 3 bases not matched to a gene; V was cut back by 6 bases and J by 3 bases. CDR3 region: CASRSGLAGGYEQYF. Here the CDR3 DNA reads TGTGCCAGCAGATCGGGACTAGCGGGAGGCTACGAGCAGTACTTC.

The V gene is TRBV3-1 (or the pseudogene TRBV3-2), the J gene TRBJ2-7; the D call may be TRBD1 or TRBD2 (5 bases each). This CDR3 has 13 amino acids. V lost 6 bases and J 4 bases, leaving 13 bases between the germline ends. The germline V gene encodes CDR1 LGHDT and CDR2 YNNKEL (reference sequence). The DNA for the CDR3 is TGTGCCAGCAGAGCCGGGGCCACATACGAGCAGTACTTC. Its protein product is CASRAGATYEQYF.

The V call is TRBV7-9, the J call TRBJ1-2, with 8 bases identical to TRBD1. Germline V lookup: CDR1 SEHNR, CDR2 FQNEAQ (reference sequence). V was pared by 5 bases and J by 7 bases, with 9 bases of the junction left unmatched. This CDR3 is built from 14 residues. The CDR3 DNA follows: TGTGCCAGCAGCCGGGGACAGGCCGAGAGTGGCTACACCTTC. It encodes CASSRGQAESGYTF. Drawing the rest from reference TRBV7-9 and TRBJ1-2, the complete variable domain is DTGVSQNPRHKITKRGQNVTFRCDPISEHNRLYWYRQTLGQGPEFLTYFQNEAQLEKSRLLSDRFSAERPKGSFSTLEIQRTEQGDSAMYLCASSRGQAESGYTFGSGTRLTVV.

The CDR3 protein is CASSYTGVSRGYTF. Written as DNA, the CDR3 is TGTGCCAGCAGTTATACAGGGGTCTCGAGAGGCTACACCTTC. The chain joins TRBV28 to TRBJ1-2, with 7 bases fitting TRBD1. The CDR3 sequence is 14 residues long. CDR1 and CDR2 from the germline V gene are MDHEN and SYDVKM. V was pared by 4 bases and J by 8 bases, with 10 bases of the junction left unmatched.